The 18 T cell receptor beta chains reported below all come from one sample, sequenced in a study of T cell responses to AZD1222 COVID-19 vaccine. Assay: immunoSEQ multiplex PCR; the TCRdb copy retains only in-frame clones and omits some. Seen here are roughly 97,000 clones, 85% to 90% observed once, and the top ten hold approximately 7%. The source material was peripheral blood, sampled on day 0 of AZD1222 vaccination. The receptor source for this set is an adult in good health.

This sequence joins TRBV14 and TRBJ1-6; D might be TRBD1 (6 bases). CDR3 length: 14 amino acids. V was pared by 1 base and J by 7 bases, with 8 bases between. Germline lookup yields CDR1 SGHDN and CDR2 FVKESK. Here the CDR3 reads CASSQGTVNSPLHF. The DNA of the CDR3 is TGTGCCAGCAGCCAAGGGACAGTCAATTCACCCCTCCACTTT.

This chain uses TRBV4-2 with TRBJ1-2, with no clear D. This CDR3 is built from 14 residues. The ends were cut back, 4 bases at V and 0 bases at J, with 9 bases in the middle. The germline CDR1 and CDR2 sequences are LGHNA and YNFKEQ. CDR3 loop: CASSRGGPNYGYTF. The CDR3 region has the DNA TGTGCCAGCAGCCGGGGAGGGCCTAACTATGGCTACACCTTC.

In DNA form, the CDR3 reads TGTGCCAGCAGCTTAGGACGCGGTGGGTACGAGCAGTACTTC. Translating it yields CASSLGRGGYEQYF. The chain joins TRBV11-2 to TRBJ2-7; D gene ambiguous. Trimming removed 1 base from V and 4 bases from J, with 11 bases in between. Germline loops: CDR1 SGHAT, CDR2 FQNNGV. This CDR3 has 14 amino acids.

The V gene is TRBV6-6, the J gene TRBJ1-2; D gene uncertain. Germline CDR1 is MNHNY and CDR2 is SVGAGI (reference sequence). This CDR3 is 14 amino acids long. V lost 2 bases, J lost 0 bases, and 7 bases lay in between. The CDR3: CASSYPTTNYGYTF. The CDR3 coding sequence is TGTGCCAGCAGTTACCCTACAACTAACTATGGCTACACCTTC.

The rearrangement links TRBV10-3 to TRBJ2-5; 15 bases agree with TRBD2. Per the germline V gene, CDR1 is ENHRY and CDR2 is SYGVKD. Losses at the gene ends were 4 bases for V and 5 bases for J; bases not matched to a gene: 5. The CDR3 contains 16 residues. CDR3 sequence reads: CAISGTSGGAWETQYF. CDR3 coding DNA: TGTGCCATCAGTGGGACTAGCGGGGGGGCTTGGGAGACCCAGTACTTC.

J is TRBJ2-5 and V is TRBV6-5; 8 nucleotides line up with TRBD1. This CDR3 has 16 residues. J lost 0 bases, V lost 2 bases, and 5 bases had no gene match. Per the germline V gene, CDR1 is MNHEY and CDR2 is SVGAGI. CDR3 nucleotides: TGTGCCAGCAGTTACCGGACAGGGACCCACCAAGAGACCCAGTACTTC. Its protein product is CASSYRTGTHQETQYF.

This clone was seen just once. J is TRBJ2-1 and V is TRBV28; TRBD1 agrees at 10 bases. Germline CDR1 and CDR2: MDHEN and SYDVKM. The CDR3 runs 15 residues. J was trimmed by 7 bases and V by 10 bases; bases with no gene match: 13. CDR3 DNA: TGTGCCACAGGGGAGACAGGGGGCGTTCGGAATGAGCAGTTCTTC. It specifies CATGETGGVRNEQFF.

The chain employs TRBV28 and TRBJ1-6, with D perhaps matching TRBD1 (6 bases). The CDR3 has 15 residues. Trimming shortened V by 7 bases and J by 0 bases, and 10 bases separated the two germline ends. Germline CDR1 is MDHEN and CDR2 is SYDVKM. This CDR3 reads CASNLDSSYNSPLHF. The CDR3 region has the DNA TGTGCCAGCAACCTGGACAGCTCCTATAATTCACCCCTCCACTTT.

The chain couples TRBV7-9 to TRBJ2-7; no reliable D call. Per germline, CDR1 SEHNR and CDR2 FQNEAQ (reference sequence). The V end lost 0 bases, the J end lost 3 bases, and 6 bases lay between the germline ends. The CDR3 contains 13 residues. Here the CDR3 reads CASSLAVHYEQYF. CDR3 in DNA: TGTGCCAGCAGCTTAGCGGTCCACTACGAGCAGTACTTC. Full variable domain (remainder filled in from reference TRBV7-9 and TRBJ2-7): DTGVSQNPRHKITKRGQNVTFRCDPISEHNRLYWYRQTLGQGPEFLTYFQNEAQLEKSRLLSDRFSAERPKGSFSTLEIQRTEQGDSAMYLCASSLAVHYEQYFGPGTRLTVT.

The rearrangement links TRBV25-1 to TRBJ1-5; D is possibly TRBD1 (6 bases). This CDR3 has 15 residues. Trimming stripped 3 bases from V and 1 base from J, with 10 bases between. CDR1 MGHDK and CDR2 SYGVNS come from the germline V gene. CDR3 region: CASSEAGTSNQPQHF. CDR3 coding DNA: TGTGCCAGCAGTGAGGCCGGGACAAGCAATCAGCCCCAGCATTTT. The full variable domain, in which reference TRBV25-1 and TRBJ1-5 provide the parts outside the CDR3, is EADIYQTPRYLVIGTGKKITLECSQTMGHDKMYWYQQDPGMELHLIHYSYGVNSTEKGDLSSESTVSRIRTEHFPLTLESARPSHTSQYLCASSEAGTSNQPQHFGDGTRLSIL.

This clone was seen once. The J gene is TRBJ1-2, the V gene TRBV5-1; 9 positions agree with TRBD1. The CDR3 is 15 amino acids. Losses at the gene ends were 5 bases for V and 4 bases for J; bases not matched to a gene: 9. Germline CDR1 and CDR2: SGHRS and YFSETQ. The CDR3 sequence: CASSDDRGMIYGYTF. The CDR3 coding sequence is TGCGCCAGCAGTGATGACAGGGGGATGATCTATGGCTACACCTTC.

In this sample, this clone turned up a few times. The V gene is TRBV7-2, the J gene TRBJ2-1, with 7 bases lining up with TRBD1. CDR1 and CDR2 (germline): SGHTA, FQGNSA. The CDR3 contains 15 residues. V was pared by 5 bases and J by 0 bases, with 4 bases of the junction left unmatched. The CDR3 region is CASSVGQASYNEQFF. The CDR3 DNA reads TGTGCCAGCAGCGTCGGACAGGCCTCCTACAATGAGCAGTTCTTC. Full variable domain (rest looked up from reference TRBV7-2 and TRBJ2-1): GAGVSQSPSNKVTEKGKDVELRCDPISGHTALYWYRQSLGQGLEFLIYFQGNSAPDKSGLPSDRFSAERTGGSVSTLTIQRTQQEDSAVYLCASSVGQASYNEQFFGPGTRLTVL.

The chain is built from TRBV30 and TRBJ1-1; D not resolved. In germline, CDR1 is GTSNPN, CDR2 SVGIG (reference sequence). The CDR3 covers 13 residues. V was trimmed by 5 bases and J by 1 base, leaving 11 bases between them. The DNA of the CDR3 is TGTGCCTGGGTCGACACTTCGAACACTGAAGCTTTCTTT. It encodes CAWVDTSNTEAFF.

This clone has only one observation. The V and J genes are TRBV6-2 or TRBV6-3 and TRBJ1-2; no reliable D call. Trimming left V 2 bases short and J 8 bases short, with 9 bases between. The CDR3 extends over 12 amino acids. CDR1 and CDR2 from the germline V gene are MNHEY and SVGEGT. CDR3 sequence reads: CASSYLTGGYTF. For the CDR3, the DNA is TGTGCCAGCAGTTACCTTACGGGAGGCTACACCTTC.

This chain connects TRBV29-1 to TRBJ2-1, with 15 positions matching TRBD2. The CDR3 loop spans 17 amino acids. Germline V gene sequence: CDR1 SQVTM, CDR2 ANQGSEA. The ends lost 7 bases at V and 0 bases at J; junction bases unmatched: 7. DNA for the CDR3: TGCAGCGACCGGACTAGCGGGAGGGGAAGCTCCTACAATGAGCAGTTCTTC. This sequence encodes CSDRTSGRGSSYNEQFF.

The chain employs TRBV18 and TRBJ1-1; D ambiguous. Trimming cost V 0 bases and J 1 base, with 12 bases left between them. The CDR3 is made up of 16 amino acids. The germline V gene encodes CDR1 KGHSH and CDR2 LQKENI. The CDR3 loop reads CASSPPGVPTNTEAFF. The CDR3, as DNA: TGTGCCAGCTCACCACCCGGTGTCCCTACGAACACTGAAGCTTTCTTT. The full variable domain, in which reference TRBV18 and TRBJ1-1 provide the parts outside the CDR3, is NAGVMQNPRHLVRRRGQEARLRCSPMKGHSHVYWYRQLPEEGLKFMVYLQKENIIDESGMPKERFSAEFPKEGPSILRIQQVVRGDSAAYFCASSPPGVPTNTEAFFGQGTRLTVV.

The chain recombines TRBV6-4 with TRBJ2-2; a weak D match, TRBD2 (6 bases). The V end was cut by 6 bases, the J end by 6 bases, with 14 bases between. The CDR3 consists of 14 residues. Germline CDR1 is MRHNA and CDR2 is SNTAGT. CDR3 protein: CASRYGGEAGELFF. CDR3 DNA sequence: TGTGCCAGCAGATATGGAGGGGAGGCCGGGGAGCTGTTTTTT.

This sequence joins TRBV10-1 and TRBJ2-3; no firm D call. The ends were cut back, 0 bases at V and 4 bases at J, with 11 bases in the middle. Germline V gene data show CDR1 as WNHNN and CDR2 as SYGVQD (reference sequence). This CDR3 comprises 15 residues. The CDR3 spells CASSESLGRADTQYF. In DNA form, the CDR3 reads TGCGCCAGCAGTGAGTCTCTAGGACGGGCAGATACGCAGTATTTT.